A single sample gave rise to the 26 T cell receptor beta chains below, sequenced in a study of glioma-infiltrating T cells (TCRdb year 2016). The instrument given in TCRdb is Illumina MiSeq. TCR alpha and beta CDR3 regions were amplified with the iRepertoire nested amplicon-rescue multiplex PCR (arm-PCR) platform from RNA. TCRdb passed the public sequencing reads through fastp at Q25 and MiXCR, retaining productive beta sequences. A single entry per CDR3 protein holds the most common genes and DNA from its merged rows. The sample contains 300,000 to 400,000 distinct CDR3 sequences, about two fifths of them found a single time. The ten largest make up around 12% of the sample. Source material: glioma tissue, nonneoplastic brain tissue, or PBMCs (not recorded which). These receptor sequences come from a human donor with low-grade glioma or glioblastoma, undergoing nonglioma brain surgery, or in good health (not recorded which).

J is TRBJ2-7 and V is TRBV27, with 9 bases lining up with TRBD1. CDR1 and CDR2 (germline): MNHEY, SMNVEV (reference sequence). The CDR3 is made up of 13 amino acids. V lost 8 bases and J lost 5; bases outside the gene matches: 7. The CDR3 nucleotides are TGTGCCAGCGGGTTGGGACAGGGCAACGAGCAGTACTTC. It translates to CASGLGQGNEQYF.

In its sample, this clonotype was seen a few times. This chain uses TRBV5-4 with TRBJ1-1, with D perhaps TRBD1 (6 bases). CDR3 length: 15 residues. V was trimmed by 6 bases and J by 1 base, leaving 16 bases between them. Germline V gives CDR1 SGHNT, CDR2 YYREEE (reference sequence). CDR3 residues: CASTTYAGANTEAFF. CDR3 DNA: TGTGCCAGCACCACTTATGCAGGGGCGAACACTGAAGCTTTCTTT.

This clonotype was observed a few times. V gene TRBV12-3 or TRBV12-4 combines with J gene TRBJ1-1; D remains ambiguous. The CDR3 length is 15 residues. V was trimmed by 7 bases and J by 6 bases, leaving 21 bases between them. Written as DNA, the CDR3 is TGTGCCAGCACCTTCTCGATGGATATTAACCCTGAAGCTTTCTTT. This sequence encodes CASTFSMDINPEAFF.

The gene calls are TRBV6-2 or TRBV6-3 and TRBJ1-5, with no clear D. Germline values: CDR1 MNHEY, CDR2 SVGEGT. The V end was cut by 8 bases, the J end by 12 bases, with 14 bases between. This CDR3 has 11 amino acids. The CDR3 DNA sequence: TGTGCCAGCCAGTCCAATAAGCACCAGCATTTT. Translation: CASQSNKHQHF.

The chain recombines TRBV4-1 with TRBJ2-7; D may match TRBD1 or TRBD2 (5 bases each). Germline V CDR1 and CDR2: MGHRA, YSYEKL. The ends were cut back, 2 bases at V and 5 bases at J, with 28 bases in the middle. There are 19 residues in the CDR3. CDR3 sequence reads: CASSQSDQARGEFGDEQYF. The CDR3 nucleotides are TGCGCCAGCAGCCAATCGGATCAGGCGAGGGGCGAGTTCGGCGACGAGCAGTACTTC.

Concerning this clonotype itself: A much larger clone lies a single base off, so this may be a read error. The chain employs TRBV6-1 and TRBJ1-5; no firm D call. V was pared by 6 bases and J by 7 bases, with 16 bases between. This CDR3 is 14 amino acids long. Per the germline V gene, CDR1 is MNHNS and CDR2 is SASEGT. In DNA form, the CDR3 reads TGTGCCAGCAGCCCCGCAAGGGCAAGACAGCCCCAGCATTTT. Translated, it gives CASSPARARQPQHF.

This clonotype showed up just once. A read error is possible here, since a much larger clone lies one base away. This chain connects TRBV28 to TRBJ1-1; D is ambiguous. The V end was cut by 5 bases, the J end by 7 bases, with 11 bases between. The CDR3 has 12 amino acids. Germline V gene lookup returns CDR1 MDHEN and CDR2 SYDVKM. This chain's CDR3 is CASSHLLNEAFF. Here the CDR3 DNA reads TGTGCCAGCAGTCACCTTCTTAATGAAGCTTTCTTT.

This clonotype was counted between two and nine times. The rearrangement uses TRBV6-2 or TRBV6-3 and TRBJ2-3; D gene uncertain. V was clipped by 6 bases and J by 2 bases, with 18 bases between them. CDR1 and CDR2 (germline): MNHEY, SVGEGT. This CDR3 has 16 residues. CDR3 DNA sequence: TGTGCCAGCAGCCTTCGACCCGATACCTACACAGATACGCAGTATTTT. It is translated as CASSLRPDTYTDTQYF.

The gene calls are TRBV3-1 and TRBJ1-1; 7 nucleotides agree with TRBD1. CDR3 length: 17 amino acids. Germline trimming cut 7 bases from V and 0 bases from J; bases unmatched to any gene: 14. Germline CDR1 reads LGHDT; CDR2 reads YNNKEL (reference sequence). The CDR3 sequence is CASTKKGTVSMNTEAFF. The CDR3 DNA sequence: TGTGCCAGCACTAAGAAGGGGACAGTTTCTATGAACACTGAAGCTTTCTTT.

This clonotype was observed a handful of times. The rearrangement joins TRBV5-1 to TRBJ1-1; D call uncertain. V was clipped by 4 bases and J by 3 bases, with 10 bases between them. Per germline, CDR1 SGHRS and CDR2 YFSETQ. This CDR3 has 13 residues. CDR3 loop: CASSLTGHTEAFF. In nucleotides, the CDR3 is TGCGCCAGCAGCCTAACCGGACACACTGAAGCTTTCTTT.

The chain combines TRBV28 with TRBJ2-7; the D is unclear. This CDR3 has 16 residues. V was clipped by 2 bases and J by 2 bases, with 16 bases between them. Germline V gene lookup returns CDR1 MDHEN and CDR2 SYDVKM. CDR3 sequence (DNA): TGTGCCAGCAGTTTACATCGGCTCAGATTGACCTACGAGCAGTACTTC. Its protein is CASSLHRLRLTYEQYF. Full variable domain (missing parts from reference TRBV28 and TRBJ2-7): DVKVTQSSRYLVKRTGEKVFLECVQDMDHENMFWYRQDPGLGLRLIYFSYDVKMKEKGDIPEGYSVSREKKERFSLILESASTNQTSMYLCASSLHRLRLTYEQYFGPGTRLTVT.

With respect to this clonotype: A clone one base away is much larger, so this may be a read error. V gene TRBV27 combines with J gene TRBJ1-2; D may be TRBD1 (5 bases). Per germline, CDR1 MNHEY and CDR2 SMNVEV (reference sequence). This CDR3 spans 15 amino acids. CDR3 loop: CASSLSGRQTYGHTF. In DNA form, the CDR3 reads TGTGCCAGCAGTTTATCGGGTCGACAGACCTATGGCCACACCTTC.

CDR3 sequence (DNA): TGTGCCAGCAGCCAGACTAGCGGATCTAATGAGCAGTTCTTC. It codes for CASSQTSGSNEQFF. The rearrangement uses TRBV3-1 and TRBJ2-1; 9 bases match TRBD2. The CDR3 has 14 amino acids. Germline V gives CDR1 LGHDT, CDR2 YNNKEL (reference sequence). J gave up 7 bases and V 3 bases, and 4 bases lay outside the gene matches.

CDR3: CSARDSRGPGETQYF. In nucleotides, the CDR3 is TGCAGTGCTAGAGATAGCAGGGGGCCGGGAGAGACCCAGTACTTC. The rearrangement links TRBV20-1 to TRBJ2-5; TRBD1 matches at 8 bases. The CDR3 runs 15 residues. V shed 0 bases and J 4 bases; nucleotides not matched to a gene: 7. Germline CDR1 is DFQATT and CDR2 is SNEGSKA (reference sequence).

This clonotype was detected only a few times. The V call is TRBV7-2, the J call TRBJ2-3; TRBD2 matches at 12 bases. CDR1 is SGHTA, CDR2 FQGNSA, per germline. CDR3 length equals 16 residues. J lost 0 bases, V lost 6 bases, and 4 bases had no gene match. The CDR3 spells CASRHGTSGSTDTQYF. The CDR3 DNA reads TGTGCCAGCAGGCACGGGACTAGCGGGAGCACAGATACGCAGTATTTT.

J is TRBJ2-1 and V is TRBV2; TRBD1 agrees at 8 bases. Looked up from germline, CDR1 is SNHLY and CDR2 is FYNNEI. J lost 1 base, V lost 7 bases, and 6 bases had no gene match. The CDR3 spans 15 residues. The CDR3 DNA follows: TGTGCCAGCACCAAAACAGGGGGATCCTACAATGAGCAGTTCTTC. It translates to CASTKTGGSYNEQFF.

This sequence joins TRBV20-1 and TRBJ2-7; 11 bases are a match to TRBD2. Germline loops: CDR1 DFQATT, CDR2 SNEGSKA (reference sequence). The CDR3 has 16 amino acids. V lost 5 bases, J lost 0 bases, and 9 bases stayed unmatched. The CDR3 bases are TGCAGTGCTCTACTAGCGGGAGACCGAATCTCCTACGAGCAGTACTTC. Its protein is CSALLAGDRISYEQYF.

In the case of this clonotype: A much more abundant neighbour one base away suggests this may be a read error. The J gene is TRBJ2-7, the V gene TRBV28; D unresolved. The CDR3 runs to 10 residues. The V end lost 8 bases, the J end lost 7 bases, and 9 bases lay between the germline ends. CDR1 and CDR2 (germline): MDHEN, SYDVKM. CDR3 loop: CASGVEEQYF. CDR3 DNA sequence: TGTGCCAGCGGGGTCGAGGAGCAGTACTTC.

This clonotype was counted at least ten times. This chain links TRBV20-1 with TRBJ1-2, with 8 nucleotides matching TRBD1. V dropped 6 bases and J dropped 7; count of bases not matched to a gene: 10. Germline-derived CDR1 and CDR2 are DFQATT and SNEGSKA (reference sequence). The CDR3 length is 13 residues. CDR3 amino acids: CSADLSTGAGYTF. In nucleotides, the CDR3 is TGCAGTGCCGATCTATCGACAGGGGCTGGCTACACCTTC.

The gene calls are TRBV20-1 and TRBJ2-1; D tentatively fits TRBD1 or TRBD2 (7 bases each). Germline V lookup: CDR1 DFQATT, CDR2 SNEGSKA (reference sequence). The CDR3 sequence is 15 residues long. V gave up 5 bases and J gave up 2 bases, with 16 bases separating them. The CDR3 sequence is CSAGTELAPYNEQFF. CDR3 coding DNA: TGCAGTGCTGGGACAGAACTAGCGCCCTACAATGAGCAGTTCTTC.

On this clonotype itself: The conserved final phenylalanine or tryptophan is absent from the CDR3, which likely points to a read error. This sequence joins TRBV28 and TRBJ2-2, with D possibly matching TRBD2 (5 bases). The CDR3 runs 15 residues. CDR1 is MDHEN, CDR2 SYDVKM, per germline. V lost 5 bases and J 4 bases, leaving 14 bases between the germline ends. The CDR3 coding sequence is TGTGCCAGCAGTGGCAGGACTCGAATCACCGGGGAGCTGTTTATT. This encodes CASSGRTRITGELFI.

This sequence joins TRBV28 and TRBJ2-7; 9 positions match TRBD2. The CDR3 loop spans 15 amino acids. V lost 5 bases, J lost 3 bases, and 8 bases stayed unmatched. Germline loops: CDR1 MDHEN, CDR2 SYDVKM. This CDR3 is CASSTSRGRVYEQYF. In DNA, the CDR3 is TGTGCCAGCAGTACCTCCCGCGGGAGGGTCTACGAGCAGTACTTC.

In this sample, this clonotype turned up many times. The genes are TRBV6-2 or TRBV6-3 and TRBJ2-2; D is unresolved. Germline loops: CDR1 MNHEY, CDR2 SVGEGT. The length of the CDR3 is 13 residues. Trimming removed 7 bases at V and 3 bases at J, with 9 bases between. Here the CDR3 DNA reads TGTGCCAGCACCCCCGATCACACCGGGGAGCTGTTTTTT. As protein: CASTPDHTGELFF.

The chain employs TRBV11-2 and TRBJ1-5; D is perhaps TRBD1 (6 bases). Germline CDR1 is SGHAT and CDR2 is FQNNGV. This CDR3 has 15 amino acids. Trimming removed 2 bases from V and 5 bases from J, with 13 bases in between. In DNA, the CDR3 is TGTGCCAGCAGCTTAAGACAGGTCGGTGATCAGCCCCAGCATTTT. Amino acid sequence: CASSLRQVGDQPQHF.

In the case of this clonotype: A read error may account for a junction end that differs from germline. V usage is TRBV4-2 and J usage is TRBJ2-1; D is ambiguous. The CDR3 spans 15 residues. From germline, CDR1 is LGHNA and CDR2 YNFKEQ. The DNA for the CDR3 is TGTGCCAGCAGCCAAGACCCAGCGAGCTACAGTGAGCAGTTCTTC. Amino acid sequence: CASSQDPASYSEQFF.

This clonotype was found a few times. This chain links TRBV12-3 or TRBV12-4 with TRBJ2-3; no clear D. The ends were cut back, 6 bases at V and 3 bases at J, with 13 bases in the middle. The CDR3 loop spans 14 amino acids. The CDR3 is CASRPPYGTDTQYF. The CDR3 DNA reads TGTGCCAGCAGGCCCCCGTACGGAACAGATACGCAGTATTTT.